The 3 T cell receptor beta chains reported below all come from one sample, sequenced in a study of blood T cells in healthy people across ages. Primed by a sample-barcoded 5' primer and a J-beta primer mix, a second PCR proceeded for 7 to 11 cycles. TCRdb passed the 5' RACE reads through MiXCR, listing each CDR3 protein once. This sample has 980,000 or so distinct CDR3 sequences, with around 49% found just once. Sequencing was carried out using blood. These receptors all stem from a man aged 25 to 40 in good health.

CDR3 nucleotides: TGTGCCAGCAGTTCCCCCAGGGACAGGGGATACAATGAGCAGTTCTTC. Amino acids: CASSSPRDRGYNEQFF. The gene calls are TRBV6-2 or TRBV6-3 and TRBJ2-1; 10 nucleotides match TRBD1. Per germline, CDR1 MNHEY and CDR2 SVGEGT. After removal of 4 bases from V and 4 bases from J, the junction contained 7 bases not matched to a gene. This CDR3 region has 16 residues.

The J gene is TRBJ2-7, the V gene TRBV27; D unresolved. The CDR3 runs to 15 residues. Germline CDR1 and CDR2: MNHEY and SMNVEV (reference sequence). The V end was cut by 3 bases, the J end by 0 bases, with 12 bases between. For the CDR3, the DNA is TGTGCCAGCAGTTTGGTAGGAAGTAGCTCCTACGAGCAGTACTTC. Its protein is CASSLVGSSSYEQYF.

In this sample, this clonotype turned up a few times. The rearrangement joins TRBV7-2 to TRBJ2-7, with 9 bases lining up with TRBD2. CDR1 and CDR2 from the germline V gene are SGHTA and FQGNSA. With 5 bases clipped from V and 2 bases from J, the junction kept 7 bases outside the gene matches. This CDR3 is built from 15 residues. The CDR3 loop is CASSRGLAAPYEQYF. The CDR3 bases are TGTGCCAGCAGCCGGGGACTAGCTGCTCCCTACGAGCAGTACTTC. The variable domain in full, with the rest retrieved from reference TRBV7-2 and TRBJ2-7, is GAGVSQSPSNKVTEKGKDVELRCDPISGHTALYWYRQSLGQGLEFLIYFQGNSAPDKSGLPSDRFSAERTGGSVSTLTIQRTQQEDSAVYLCASSRGLAAPYEQYFGPGTRLTVT.